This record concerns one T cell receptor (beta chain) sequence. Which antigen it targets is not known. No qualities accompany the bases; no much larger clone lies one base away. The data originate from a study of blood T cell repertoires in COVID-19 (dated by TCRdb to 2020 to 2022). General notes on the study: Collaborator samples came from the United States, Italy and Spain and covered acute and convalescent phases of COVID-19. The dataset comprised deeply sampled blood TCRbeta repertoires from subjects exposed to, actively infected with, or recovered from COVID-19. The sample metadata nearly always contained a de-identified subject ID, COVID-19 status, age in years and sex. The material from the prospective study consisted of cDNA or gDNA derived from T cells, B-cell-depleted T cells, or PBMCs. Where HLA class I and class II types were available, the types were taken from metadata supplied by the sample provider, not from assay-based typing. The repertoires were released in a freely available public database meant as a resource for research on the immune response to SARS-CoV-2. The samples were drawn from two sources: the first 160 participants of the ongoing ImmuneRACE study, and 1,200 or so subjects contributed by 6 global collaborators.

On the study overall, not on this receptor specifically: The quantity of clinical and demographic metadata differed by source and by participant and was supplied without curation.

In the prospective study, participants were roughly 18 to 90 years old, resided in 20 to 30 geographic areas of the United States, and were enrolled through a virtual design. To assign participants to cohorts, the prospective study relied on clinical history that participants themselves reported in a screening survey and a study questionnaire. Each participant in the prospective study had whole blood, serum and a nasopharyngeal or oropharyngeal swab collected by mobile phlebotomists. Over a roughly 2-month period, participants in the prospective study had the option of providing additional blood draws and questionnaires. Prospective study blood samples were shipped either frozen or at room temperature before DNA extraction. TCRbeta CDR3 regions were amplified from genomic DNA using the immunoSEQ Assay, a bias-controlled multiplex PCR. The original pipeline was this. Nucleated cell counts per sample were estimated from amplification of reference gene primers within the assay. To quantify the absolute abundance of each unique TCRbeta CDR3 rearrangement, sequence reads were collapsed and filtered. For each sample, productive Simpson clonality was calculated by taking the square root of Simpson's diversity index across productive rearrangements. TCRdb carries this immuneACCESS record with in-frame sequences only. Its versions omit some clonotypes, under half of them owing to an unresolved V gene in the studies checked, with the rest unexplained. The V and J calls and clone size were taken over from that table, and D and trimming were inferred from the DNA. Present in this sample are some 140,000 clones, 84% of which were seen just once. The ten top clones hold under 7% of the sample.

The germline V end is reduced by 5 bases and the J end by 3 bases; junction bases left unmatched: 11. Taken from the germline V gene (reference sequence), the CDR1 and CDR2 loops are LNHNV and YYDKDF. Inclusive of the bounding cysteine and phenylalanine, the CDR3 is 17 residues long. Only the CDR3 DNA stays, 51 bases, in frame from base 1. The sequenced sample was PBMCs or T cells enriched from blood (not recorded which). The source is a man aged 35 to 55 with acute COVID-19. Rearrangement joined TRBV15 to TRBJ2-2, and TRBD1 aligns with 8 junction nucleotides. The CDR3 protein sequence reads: CATSGTTQGAYTGELFF. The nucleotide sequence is TGTGCCACCAGCGGTACGACCCAGGGGGCATACACCGGGGAGCTGTTTTTT.